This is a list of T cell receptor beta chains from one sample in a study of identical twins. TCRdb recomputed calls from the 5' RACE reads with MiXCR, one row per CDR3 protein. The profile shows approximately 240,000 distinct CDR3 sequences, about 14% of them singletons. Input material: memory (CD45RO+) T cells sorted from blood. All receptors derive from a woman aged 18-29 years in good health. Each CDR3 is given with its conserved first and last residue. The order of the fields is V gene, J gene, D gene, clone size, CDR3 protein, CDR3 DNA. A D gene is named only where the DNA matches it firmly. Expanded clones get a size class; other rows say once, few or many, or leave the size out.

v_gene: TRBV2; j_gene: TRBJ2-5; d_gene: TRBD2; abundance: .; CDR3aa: CASSDGAGVGGETQYF; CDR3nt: TGTGCCAGCAGTGACGGGGCGGGGGTAGGTGGAGAGACCCAGTACTTC
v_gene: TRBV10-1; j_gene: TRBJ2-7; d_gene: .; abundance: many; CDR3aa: CASSAGSLYEQYF; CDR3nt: TGCGCCAGCAGTGCGGGAAGTCTCTACGAGCAGTACTTC
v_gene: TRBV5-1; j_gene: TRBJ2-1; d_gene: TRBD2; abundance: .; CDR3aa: CASSLVGTSESEQFF; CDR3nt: TGCGCCAGCAGCTTGGTTGGGACTAGCGAATCTGAGCAGTTCTTC
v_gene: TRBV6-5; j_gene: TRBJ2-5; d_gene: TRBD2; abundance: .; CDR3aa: CASSYFAGGTETQYF; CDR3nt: TGTGCCAGCAGTTACTTCGCGGGAGGGACAGAGACCCAGTACTTC
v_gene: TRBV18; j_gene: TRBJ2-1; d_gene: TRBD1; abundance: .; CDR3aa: CASSPQTGDWAYNEQFF; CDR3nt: TGTGCCAGCTCACCCCAGACAGGGGATTGGGCGTACAATGAGCAGTTCTTC
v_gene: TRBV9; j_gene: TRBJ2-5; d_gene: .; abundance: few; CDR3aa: CASSVSGREETQYF; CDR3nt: TGTGCCAGCAGCGTGTCGGGGAGAGAGGAGACCCAGTACTTC
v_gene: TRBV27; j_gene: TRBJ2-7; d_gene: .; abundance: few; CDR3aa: CASSLLLSSEQYF; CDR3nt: TGTGCCAGCAGTCTCCTACTCTCATCCGAGCAGTACTTC
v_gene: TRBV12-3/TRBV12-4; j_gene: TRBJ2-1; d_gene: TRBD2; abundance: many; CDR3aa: CASSLRTSTFLDEQFF; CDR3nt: TGTGCCAGCAGTTTGAGGACTAGCACATTTCTCGATGAGCAGTTCTTC
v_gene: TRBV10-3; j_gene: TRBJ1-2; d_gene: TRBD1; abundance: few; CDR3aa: CAIRTGDFGYTF; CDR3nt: TGTGCCATCCGGACAGGGGATTTTGGCTACACCTTC
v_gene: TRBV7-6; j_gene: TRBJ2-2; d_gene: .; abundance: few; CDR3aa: CASSLEVRSGSGELFF; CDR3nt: TGTGCCAGCAGCTTAGAAGTCCGGAGTGGGTCCGGGGAGCTGTTTTTT
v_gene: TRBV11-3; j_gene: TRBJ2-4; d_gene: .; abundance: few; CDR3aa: CASSLWGVSKNIQYF; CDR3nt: TGTGCCAGCAGCTTATGGGGCGTTTCCAAAAACATTCAGTACTTC
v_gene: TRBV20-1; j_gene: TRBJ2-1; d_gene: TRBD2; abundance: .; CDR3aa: CSAHASGRYNEQFF; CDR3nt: TGCAGTGCGCACGCTAGCGGGAGATACAATGAGCAGTTCTTC
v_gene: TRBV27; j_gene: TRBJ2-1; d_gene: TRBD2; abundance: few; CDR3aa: CASSSSPSGRALGEQFF; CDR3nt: TGTGCCAGCAGTTCCTCCCCTAGCGGGAGGGCCCTCGGTGAGCAGTTCTTC
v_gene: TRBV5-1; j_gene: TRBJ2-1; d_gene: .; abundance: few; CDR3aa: CASRAFASNEQFF; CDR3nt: TGCGCCAGCAGGGCTTTTGCCTCCAATGAGCAGTTCTTC
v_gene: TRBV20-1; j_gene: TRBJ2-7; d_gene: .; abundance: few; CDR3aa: CSAHHRDSEQYF; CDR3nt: TGCAGTGCCCACCACAGGGACTCCGAGCAGTACTTC
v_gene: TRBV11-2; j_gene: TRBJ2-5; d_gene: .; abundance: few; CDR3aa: CASSLSLETQYF; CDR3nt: TGTGCCAGCAGCTTGAGCTTAGAGACCCAGTACTTC
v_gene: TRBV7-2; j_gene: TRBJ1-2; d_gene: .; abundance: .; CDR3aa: CASSLALGSWDGYTF; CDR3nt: TGTGCCAGCAGCTTAGCGCTCGGGTCCTGGGATGGCTACACCTTC
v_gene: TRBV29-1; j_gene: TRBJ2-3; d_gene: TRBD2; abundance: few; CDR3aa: CSAPTSGIDTQYF; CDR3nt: TGCAGCGCCCCGACTAGCGGGATAGATACGCAGTATTTT
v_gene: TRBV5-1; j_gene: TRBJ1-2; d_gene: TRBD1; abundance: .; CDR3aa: CASSGDRAVNYGYTF; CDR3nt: TGCGCCAGCAGCGGAGACAGGGCTGTGAACTATGGCTACACCTTC
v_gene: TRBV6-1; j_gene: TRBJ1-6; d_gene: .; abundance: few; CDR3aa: CASLQDFYNSPLHF; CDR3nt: TGTGCCAGCTTACAGGATTTCTATAATTCACCCCTCCACTTT
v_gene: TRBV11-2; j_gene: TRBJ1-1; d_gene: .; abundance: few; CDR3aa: CASSSTRNTEAFF; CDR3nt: TGTGCCAGCAGCTCCACCCGGAACACTGAAGCTTTCTTT
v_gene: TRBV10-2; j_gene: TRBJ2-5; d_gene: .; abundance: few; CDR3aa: CASSELRLPGQTQYF; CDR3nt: TGCGCCAGCAGTGAGTTAAGGCTTCCCGGGCAGACCCAGTACTTC
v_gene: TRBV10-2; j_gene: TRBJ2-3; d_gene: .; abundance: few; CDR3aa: CASSEGVLTPDTQYF; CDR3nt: TGCGCCAGCAGTGAGGGGGTCCTTACCCCAGATACGCAGTATTTT
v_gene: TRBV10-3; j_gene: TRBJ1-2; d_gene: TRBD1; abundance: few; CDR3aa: CAISESAGQGNAGYTF; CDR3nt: TGTGCCATCAGTGAGAGCGCGGGACAGGGGAATGCTGGCTACACCTTC
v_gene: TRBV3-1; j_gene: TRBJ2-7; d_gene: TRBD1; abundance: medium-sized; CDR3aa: CASSPLSGGYEQYF; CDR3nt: TGTGCCAGCAGCCCACTCTCAGGGGGCTACGAGCAGTACTTC